These 5 T cell receptor beta chains were all obtained from the same sample, sequenced in a study of cytomegalovirus exposure and HLA in healthy donors. In the PCR, 60 Vbeta and 13 Jbeta primers were used. The assay was immunoSEQ multiplex PCR, and TCRdb's table has in-frame clones only and misses some. The table shows about 92,000 clones, with roughly 70% occurring only once. Sample: PBMCs. These receptors all come from a woman aged 18-29 years in good health and CMV-seropositive.

The V call is TRBV7-8, the J call TRBJ2-2; unclear D gene. This CDR3 spans 14 amino acids. Deletions cut 5 bases from V and 6 bases from J, with 13 bases between. The germline CDR1 and CDR2 sequences are SGHVS and FQNEAQ. Here the CDR3 DNA reads TGTGCCAGCAGCCCGATCCGTGAGTCCGGGGAGCTGTTTTTT. Protein sequence: CASSPIRESGELFF.

The chain has TRBV30 and TRBJ1-5; perhaps TRBD1 as D (5 bases). V gave up 5 bases and J gave up 6 bases, with 20 bases separating them. The length of the CDR3 is 15 residues. The germline V gene encodes CDR1 GTSNPN and CDR2 SVGIG (reference sequence). CDR3 residues: CAWCPPGPGGQPQHF. The CDR3 nucleotides read TGTGCCTGGTGCCCCCCGGGACCCGGGGGTCAGCCCCAGCATTTT.

The chain joins TRBV18 to TRBJ2-1; 13 bases fit TRBD2. CDR1 KGHSH and CDR2 LQKENI come from the germline V gene. The CDR3 loop spans 16 amino acids. J lost 5 bases, V lost 4 bases, and 5 bases had no gene match. The CDR3 spells CASSLLAGGIDNEQFF. The CDR3 DNA follows: TGTGCCAGCTCACTACTAGCGGGAGGGATCGACAATGAGCAGTTCTTC. The complete variable domain, with remaining parts taken from reference TRBV18 and TRBJ2-1, reads NAGVMQNPRHLVRRRGQEARLRCSPMKGHSHVYWYRQLPEEGLKFMVYLQKENIIDESGMPKERFSAEFPKEGPSILRIQQVVRGDSAAYFCASSLLAGGIDNEQFFGPGTRLTVL.

V usage is TRBV15 and J usage is TRBJ2-3, with D perhaps TRBD1 (5 bases). The CDR3 runs to 17 residues. Germline V gene sequence: CDR1 LNHNV, CDR2 YYDKDF (reference sequence). The V end was cut by 0 bases, the J end by 1 base, with 14 bases between. CDR3 residues: CATSRDLGAPRTDTQYF. The DNA of the CDR3 is TGTGCCACCAGCAGAGATCTTGGGGCACCCCGCACAGATACGCAGTATTTT.

The chain recombines TRBV5-8 with TRBJ1-4; D perhaps matches TRBD1 (6 bases). The germline V gene has CDR1 SGHTS and CDR2 YDEGEE. Trimming shortened V by 1 base and J by 0 bases, and 10 bases separated the two germline ends. CDR3 length: 16 amino acids. CDR3 nucleotides: TGTGCCAGCAGCTTGAACAGGGTCGCAACTAATGAAAAACTGTTTTTT. It yields the protein CASSLNRVATNEKLFF.